The rows below give T cell receptor beta chains drawn from one sample of a study of blood T cells in healthy people across ages. MiXCR, run by TCRdb on the 5' RACE reads, gives a single entry per CDR3 protein. This sample has approximately 760,000 distinct CDR3 sequences, with 25% found just once. This same sample was also part of a study on T cells of mothers and their children.

The sample taken for sequencing was blood. The origin of the receptors is a boy younger than 18 in good health. CDR3s include the opening cysteine and the closing phenylalanine or tryptophan. A D gene is named only where the DNA matches it firmly. Clone size is given for some rows only: seen once, a few or many times, or a class if the clone is expanded.

>TRBV4-3|-|-|TRBJ2-7
TGCGCCAGCAGCCAAGGCTGGACAGACTACGAGCAGTACTTC
CASSQGWTDYEQYF
>TRBV29-1|-|few|TRBJ1-2
TGCAGCGTTGAGCCACAGGGCCCGGGCTATGGCTACACCTTC
CSVEPQGPGYGYTF
>TRBV29-1|-|-|TRBJ2-5
TGCAGCATAGGCGGGGATTGGGAGACCCAGTACTTC
CSIGGDWETQYF
>TRBV21-1|-|few|TRBJ2-7
TGTGCCAGCAGTAAAGTTGAGTCAGGGCCCCGGCGGGACTACGAGCAGTACTTC
CASSKVESGPRRDYEQYF
>TRBV18|-|-|TRBJ2-7
TGTGCCAGCTCCAAAGGGGTGGGGGGCGAGCAGTACTTC
CASSKGVGGEQYF
>TRBV13|TRBD1|-|TRBJ2-1
TGTGCCAGCAGCTCGTGGGACAGGGGAGACAATGAGCAGTTCTTC
CASSSWDRGDNEQFF
>TRBV7-2|-|-|TRBJ2-7
TGTGCCAGCAGCTTAAATCGGGGCTACGAGCAGTACTTC
CASSLNRGYEQYF
>TRBV12-5|TRBD1|-|TRBJ2-7
TGTGCTAGTGGTTACGGGACAGCCTACGAGCAGTACTTC
CASGYGTAYEQYF
>TRBV5-6|-|few|TRBJ1-2
TGTGCCAGCAGCAAGGGCCCGGTGAACTATGGCTACACCTTC
CASSKGPVNYGYTF
>TRBV20-1|-|-|TRBJ2-1
TGCAGTGCTAGAGATGGGGCCCACAATGAGCAGTTCTTC
CSARDGAHNEQFF
>TRBV27|-|-|TRBJ1-2
TGTGCCAGCAGTTTATCGGGATTCTATGGCTACACCTTC
CASSLSGFYGYTF
>TRBV12-3/TRBV12-4|-|few|TRBJ2-1
TGTGCCAGCAGTAGGGGGGGTAGTTCGGGTTACAATGAGCAGTTCTTC
CASSRGGSSGYNEQFF
>TRBV2|TRBD2|-|TRBJ2-5
TGTGCCAGCAGCCGTAGCGGGGTCGAGAAAGAGACCCAGTACTTC
CASSRSGVEKETQYF
>TRBV11-2|TRBD2|many|TRBJ2-3
TGTGCCAGCAGCTCAATAGCGGGGACTAGCACAGATACGCAGTATTTT
CASSSIAGTSTDTQYF
>TRBV6-5|-|-|TRBJ2-7
TGTGCCAGCAGTGAGACGTACTACTACGAGCAGTACTTC
CASSETYYYEQYF
>TRBV29-1|TRBD1|-|TRBJ1-2
TGCAGCGTTTTCGGACAGGGTCAAAACTATGGCTACACCTTC
CSVFGQGQNYGYTF
>TRBV12-3/TRBV12-4|-|-|TRBJ2-5
TGTGCCAGCAGTTCTGCCCCCACAGAGACCCAGTACTTC
CASSSAPTETQYF
>TRBV3-1|-|-|TRBJ1-1
TGTGCCAGCAGCCAAGATCTAGACGATCTGAACACTGAAGCTTTCTTT
CASSQDLDDLNTEAFF
>TRBV20-1|-|-|TRBJ2-5
TGCAGTGCTAGAGAGGGTGGCCAGTCCCCGAGGGAGACCCAGTACTTC
CSAREGGQSPRETQYF
>TRBV7-2|-|-|TRBJ2-5
TGTGCCAGCAGCCTCCCCGGGAAAATGTTAAGTGAAGAGACCCAGTACTTC
CASSLPGKMLSEETQYF
>TRBV13|-|-|TRBJ2-4
TGTGCCAGCAGCTTACGGGATTATGCGACCAAAAACATTCAGTACTTC
CASSLRDYATKNIQYF
>TRBV7-9|-|-|TRBJ2-5
TGTGCCAGCAGCGGCCCAGGCGGATTCCAAGAGACCCAGTACTTC
CASSGPGGFQETQYF
>TRBV5-1|TRBD2|-|TRBJ2-3
TGCGCCAGCAGCTTGGCCCCTAGCGGGGGAGGAGATACGCAGTATTTT
CASSLAPSGGGDTQYF
>TRBV12-3/TRBV12-4|-|-|TRBJ2-1
TGTGCCAGCAGTCCGACAGGTTACAGCTCCTACAATGAGCAGTTCTTC
CASSPTGYSSYNEQFF
>TRBV6-2/TRBV6-3|-|few|TRBJ2-7
TGTGCCAGTAGTTACGGTAAGGGCGAGCAGTACTTC
CASSYGKGEQYF
>TRBV6-5|-|-|TRBJ1-6
TGTGCCAGCAGTTACGGCGATTCACCCCTCCACTTT
CASSYGDSPLHF
>TRBV24-1|TRBD2|-|TRBJ2-7
TGTGCCACCCCCCAGGCTAGCGGGATGTCCTACGAGCAGTACTTC
CATPQASGMSYEQYF
>TRBV7-2|-|once|TRBJ1-1
TGTGCCAGCAGCTTAGGGCACGCAGCTGAAGCTTTCTTT
CASSLGHAAEAFF
>TRBV20-1|-|-|TRBJ2-1
TGCAGTGCTAGTCCATTGGAAGGGGGTCAGGATGAGCAGTTCTTC
CSASPLEGGQDEQFF
>TRBV7-9|TRBD2|-|TRBJ2-1
TGTGCCAGCAGCCCCCGAGGGGTAGCGGGGATCTACAATGAGCAGTTCTTC
CASSPRGVAGIYNEQFF
>TRBV7-9|TRBD1|-|TRBJ1-2
TGTGCCAGCAGCTTACTGACAGGGCCCTATGGCTACACCTTC
CASSLLTGPYGYTF
>TRBV11-2|-|few|TRBJ2-6
TGTGCCAGCAGCTTAGATCTAGTGGGATCGACTGGGGCCAACGTCCTGACTTTC
CASSLDLVGSTGANVLTF
>TRBV28|-|-|TRBJ2-2
TGTGCCAGCAACTCGGGACTCCTCGGCGGGGAGCTGTTTTTT
CASNSGLLGGELFF
>TRBV4-1|TRBD2|-|TRBJ2-7
TGCGCCAGCAGCCAAACCCCTGGATTAGCGGGAGGCGAGCAGTACTTC
CASSQTPGLAGGEQYF
>TRBV7-3|TRBD1|few|TRBJ2-1
TGTGCCAGCAGCCAACAGGGGGCGGGGGACAATGAGCAGTTCTTC
CASSQQGAGDNEQFF
>TRBV28|TRBD2|-|TRBJ2-1
TGTGCCAGCAGAGAGACTAGCGGTCAGTTCTTC
CASRETSGQFF
>TRBV27|-|-|TRBJ1-4
TGTGCCAGCAGTTTTGGTGCGGGAAACGGAAAACTGTTTTTT
CASSFGAGNGKLFF
>TRBV19|TRBD2|-|TRBJ2-1
TGTGCCAGTACTAGCGGAGCCTCCTACAATGAGCAGTTCTTC
CASTSGASYNEQFF
>TRBV7-2|-|-|TRBJ2-5
TGTGCCAGCAGCTCATCCGTTGACTTGTACCAAGAGACCCAGTACTTC
CASSSSVDLYQETQYF
>TRBV20-1|-|few|TRBJ2-1
TGCAGTGCTAGAGAAGATGATGAGCAGTTCTTC
CSAREDDEQFF
>TRBV7-9|TRBD2|few|TRBJ2-7
TGTGCCAGCAGCTCGGGTAGCGGGAGCTCCTACGAGCAGTACTTC
CASSSGSGSSYEQYF
>TRBV10-3|-|few|TRBJ2-7
TGTGCCATCAGTGAGATCCGGGACATTTCCTACGAGCAGTACTTC
CAISEIRDISYEQYF